Sequencing of this T cell receptor beta chain was carried out in a study of T cells after yellow fever vaccination. Study-level points and caveats: Repertoires obtained by FACS sorting could include abundant clonotypes that entered as contaminants from the bulk population. A limited proportion of clonotypes was detected within both the CD4 and CD8 compartments.

A universal primer site and UMIs were added as TCR cDNA was made by 5'RACE template switching. TCRdb processed the 5' RACE reads anew with MiXCR; each CDR3 protein has one entry. The sample includes hundreds of thousands of distinct CDR3 sequences, 15% to 20% of them seen just once. The junction had 6 bases not matched to a gene; V was cut back by 6 bases and J by 2 bases. CDR1 and CDR2 (germline): MNHNS, SASEGT. The CDR3 loop spans 14 amino acids. Comments on this clonotype: Its matching antigen is unknown.

The TCR was taken from a man between 18 and 29 years old who received the YFV17D yellow fever vaccine. Sample: PBMCs, taken before the yellow fever booster vaccination. The chain has TRBV6-1 and TRBJ2-5, with 7 bases matching TRBD1. The CDR3 reads CASRRDRIQETQYF. CDR3 DNA: TGTGCCAGCAGACGGGACAGAATACAAGAGACCCAGTACTTC.